Each of the 8 T cell receptor beta chains below was sequenced from the same sample in a study of blood T cell repertoires in COVID-19. Clones were sequenced by immunoSEQ multiplex PCR, and TCRdb holds only the in-frame ones, with some missing. The table includes under 300,000 clones, 86% detected once. Sequenced: peripheral blood. These receptors were taken from a man aged 25 to 45 who had recovered from COVID-19.

This clone counts as medium-sized. This chain uses TRBV7-2 with TRBJ2-7; 8 nucleotides match TRBD1. Per the germline V gene, CDR1 is SGHTA and CDR2 is FQGNSA. The trim removed 1 base at V and 2 bases at J, leaving 4 bases unmatched. The CDR3 runs 15 residues. The CDR3, as DNA: TGTGCCAGCAGCTTAGATACAGGGGGGACCTACGAGCAGTACTTC. The encoded protein is CASSLDTGGTYEQYF.

The chain recombines TRBV6-2 or TRBV6-3 with TRBJ1-1; no clear D. The CDR3 has 14 amino acids. Trimming pared 0 bases from V and 4 bases from J, leaving 9 bases between. CDR1 and CDR2 (germline): MNHEY, SVGEGT. CDR3 nucleotide sequence: TGTGCCAGCAGTTACTCCCCGGGGATCACTGAAGCTTTCTTT. This encodes CASSYSPGITEAFF.

The table lists this clone with a few counts. The V call is TRBV5-1, the J call TRBJ2-7, with 7 bases that match TRBD1. Germline V gene sequence: CDR1 SGHRS, CDR2 YFSETQ. The CDR3 consists of 14 residues. With V trimmed by 0 bases and J by 6 bases, 6 bases remained unmatched. This chain's CDR3 is CASSLGDRLSEQYF. The CDR3 nucleotides are TGCGCCAGCAGCTTGGGGGACAGACTCTCCGAGCAGTACTTC. Combining the CDR3 with reference TRBV5-1 and TRBJ2-7 gives the whole variable domain KAGVTQTPRYLIKTRGQQVTLSCSPISGHRSVSWYQQTPGQGLQFLFEYFSETQRNKGNFPGRFSGRQFSNSRSEMNVSTLELGDSALYLCASSLGDRLSEQYFGPGTRLTVT.

V usage is TRBV19 and J usage is TRBJ2-2; TRBD1 aligns across 9 bases. Germline lookup yields CDR1 LNHDA and CDR2 SQIVND (reference sequence). Trimming removed 4 bases from V and 2 bases from J; junction bases left unmatched: 2. This CDR3 is 15 amino acids long. CDR3 in amino acids: CASSKGQGNTGELFF. Here the CDR3 DNA reads TGTGCCAGTAGTAAGGGACAGGGAAACACCGGGGAGCTGTTTTTT. The full variable domain, in which reference TRBV19 and TRBJ2-2 provide the parts outside the CDR3, is DGGITQSPKYLFRKEGQNVTLSCEQNLNHDAMYWYRQDPGQGLRLIYYSQIVNDFQKGDIAEGYSVSREKKESFPLTVTSAQKNPTAFYLCASSKGQGNTGELFFGEGSRLTVL.

V usage is TRBV5-1 and J usage is TRBJ2-2; D is ambiguous. The V gene's germline CDR1 is SGHRS and CDR2 YFSETQ. The CDR3 is 15 residues long. Deletions cut 9 bases from V and 4 bases from J, with 19 bases between. CDR3 residues: CATKVAQDPTGELFF. In DNA form, the CDR3 reads TGCGCCACCAAAGTAGCCCAAGATCCCACCGGGGAGCTGTTTTTT.

The CDR3 loop reads CASSEPGGNEKLFF. For the CDR3, the DNA is TGTGCCAGCAGTGAACCCGGAGGGAATGAAAAACTGTTTTTT. The chain employs TRBV6-1 and TRBJ1-4, with unresolved D. Between the trimmed V and J ends, which lost 2 bases and 5 bases, there was a span of 9 bases. The CDR3 spans 14 residues. Germline lookup yields CDR1 MNHNS and CDR2 SASEGT.

This rearrangement joins TRBV19 to TRBJ1-2; weak D call: TRBD1 (6 bases). This CDR3 region has 13 residues. CDR1 and CDR2 from the germline V gene are LNHDA and SQIVND (reference sequence). The ends were cut back, 5 bases at V and 5 bases at J, with 12 bases in the middle. The CDR3 sequence: CASSPRTVYGYTF. The CDR3, as DNA: TGTGCCAGTAGTCCAAGGACAGTTTATGGCTACACCTTC.

To note about this clone: Different DNA sequences within this sample yield the same CDR3. The J gene is TRBJ1-4, the V gene TRBV24-1; the D gene is possibly TRBD1 (5 bases). The germline V gene encodes CDR1 KGHDR and CDR2 SFDVKD. V dropped 7 bases and J dropped 3 bases, with 8 bases sitting between them. This CDR3 region has 13 residues. The CDR3, as DNA: TGTGCCACCAGCGGGGGGGCTAATGAAAAACTGTTTTTT. Protein: CATSGGANEKLFF.